The sequence of this T cell receptor beta chain was determined in a study of CD8+ T cells in alopecia areata. Looking at the study overall: Treated patients were dosed with oral tofacitinib, taking 5 to 10 mg twice daily.

On this clone itself: Its antigen is currently unknown.

The sample's treatment: oral pan-JAK inhibitor, 5-10 mg twice daily. The authors sorted CD4+ and CD8+ T cells from PBMCs. With 2 bases clipped from V and 13 bases from J, the junction kept 8 bases outside the gene matches. Per germline, CDR1 MNHEY and CDR2 SMNVEV (reference sequence). The CDR3 is 13 residues long. Whole-study results and caveats: Throughout tofacitinib, many expanded lesional clones continued to persist in scalp and blood. Higher clonality than in normal scalp was seen in lesional scalp, especially alopecia totalis/universalis.

After isolation, RNA underwent reverse transcription to generate cDNA as the sequencing template. The protocol was immunoSEQ multiplex PCR, while the TCRdb copy is restricted to in-frame clones and leaves out a portion. The table includes 210,000 or so clones, around 65% detected once. This specimen consisted of CD4+ T cells sorted from blood, obtained between weeks 44 and 45, from a patient treated with tofacitinib. The chain is built from TRBV27 and TRBJ2-1; 7 nucleotides line up with TRBD2. The sequence came from a human donor with alopecia areata. CDR3 bases: TGTGCCAGCAGTTTACTCGGGGGGTCTCACCAGTTCTTC. Translated, it gives CASSLLGGSHQFF.